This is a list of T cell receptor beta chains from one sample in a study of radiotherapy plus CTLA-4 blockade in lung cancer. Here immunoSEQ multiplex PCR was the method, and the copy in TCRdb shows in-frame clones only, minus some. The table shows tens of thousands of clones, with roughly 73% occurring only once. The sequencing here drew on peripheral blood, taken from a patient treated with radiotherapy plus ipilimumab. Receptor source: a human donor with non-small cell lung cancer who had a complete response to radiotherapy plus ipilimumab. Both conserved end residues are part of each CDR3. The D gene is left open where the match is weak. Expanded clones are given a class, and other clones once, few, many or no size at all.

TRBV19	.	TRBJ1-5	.	CASSIDRRTQPQHF	TGTGCCAGTAGTATCGACAGGAGGACCCAGCCCCAGCATTTT
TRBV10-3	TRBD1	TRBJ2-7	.	CAISGRDRGGSYEQYF	TGTGCCATCAGTGGTCGGGACAGGGGCGGGTCCTACGAGCAGTACTTC
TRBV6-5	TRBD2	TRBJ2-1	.	CASRTGTSGYNEQFF	TGTGCCAGCAGAACCGGGACTAGCGGGTACAATGAGCAGTTCTTC
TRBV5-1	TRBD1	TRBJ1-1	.	CASSLDRGSTEAFF	TGCGCCAGCAGCTTGGACAGGGGCTCCACTGAAGCTTTCTTT
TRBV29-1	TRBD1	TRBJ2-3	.	CSVNTGGIDTQYF	TGTAGCGTTAACACAGGGGGCATAGATACGCAGTATTTT
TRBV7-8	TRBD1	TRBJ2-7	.	CASSLSGTANYEQYF	TGTGCCAGCAGCTTAAGTGGGACAGCTAACTACGAGCAGTACTTC
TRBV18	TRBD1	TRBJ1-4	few	CASSTRAGRDSPEKLFF	TGTGCCAGCTCAACACGGGCGGGCCGGGACAGCCCTGAAAAACTGTTTTTT
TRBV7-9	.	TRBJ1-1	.	CASSLSRWLNTEAFF	TGTGCCAGCAGCTTATCGAGGTGGCTGAACACTGAAGCTTTCTTT
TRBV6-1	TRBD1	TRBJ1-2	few	CASSGFPSDRAYYGYTF	TGTGCCAGCAGTGGGTTCCCCTCTGACAGGGCCTATTATGGCTACACCTTC
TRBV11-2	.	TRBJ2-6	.	CASSLVRSSGANVLTF	TGTGCCAGCAGCTTAGTAAGGAGCTCTGGGGCCAACGTCCTGACTTTC
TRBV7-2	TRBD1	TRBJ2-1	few	CASSLGQGNYNEQFF	TGTGCCAGCAGCTTGGGACAGGGTAATTACAATGAGCAGTTCTTC
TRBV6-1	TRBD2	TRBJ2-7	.	CASRTGLAPYEQYF	TGTGCCAGCAGGACGGGACTAGCCCCCTACGAGCAGTACTTC
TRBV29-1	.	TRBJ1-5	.	CSVGVGGGGPQHF	TGCAGCGTTGGGGTGGGAGGAGGTGGGCCCCAGCATTTT
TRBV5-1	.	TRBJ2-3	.	CASKWSPFTDTQYF	TGCGCCAGTAAATGGAGTCCATTCACAGATACGCAGTATTTT
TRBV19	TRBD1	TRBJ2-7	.	CASSIGQGARHEQYF	TGTGCCAGTAGTATAGGACAGGGGGCGAGGCACGAGCAGTACTTC
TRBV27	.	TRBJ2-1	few	CASSLGGAQFF	TGTGCCAGCAGTTTGGGTGGGGCTCAGTTCTTC
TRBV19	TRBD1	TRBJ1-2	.	CASSRTGALGSYGYTF	TGTGCCAGTAGTAGGACAGGGGCGCTGGGTTCTTATGGCTACACCTTC
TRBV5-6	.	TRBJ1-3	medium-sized	CASSLGSGAGNTIYF	TGTGCCAGCAGCTTGGGGTCAGGGGCTGGAAACACCATATATTTT
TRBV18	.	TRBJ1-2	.	CASSPPLGAGFYGYTF	TGTGCCAGCTCACCACCGTTGGGCGCCGGCTTTTATGGCTACACCTTC
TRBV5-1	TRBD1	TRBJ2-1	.	CASRQGQGVSEQFF	TGCGCCAGCAGACAGGGACAGGGGGTCAGTGAGCAGTTCTTC
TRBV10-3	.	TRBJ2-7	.	CAISDGTLYYEQYF	TGTGCCATCAGTGACGGTACCCTATACTACGAGCAGTACTTC
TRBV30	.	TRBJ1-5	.	CAWSVGSGNQPQHF	TGTGCCTGGAGTGTTGGTTCGGGCAATCAGCCCCAGCATTTT
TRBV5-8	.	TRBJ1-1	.	CASSLGGLVNTEAFF	TGTGCCAGCAGCTTGGGGGGCTTGGTGAACACTGAAGCTTTCTTT
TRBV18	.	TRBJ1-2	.	CASSQGEDYGYTF	TGTGCCAGCTCACAGGGGGAAGACTATGGCTACACCTTC
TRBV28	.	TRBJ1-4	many	CASSVGGANEKLFF	TGTGCCAGCAGTGTCGGGGGGGCTAATGAAAAACTGTTTTTT
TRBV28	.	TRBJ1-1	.	CASSALTGSSTEAFF	TGTGCCAGCAGTGCCTTGACTGGGTCCAGCACTGAAGCTTTCTTT
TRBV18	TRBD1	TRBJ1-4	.	CASSPAYQGGEEKLFF	TGTGCCAGCTCACCCGCGTATCAGGGGGGCGAGGAAAAACTGTTTTTT
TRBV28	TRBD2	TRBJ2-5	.	CASSLPVGTSGRAGETQYF	TGTGCCAGCAGTTTGCCTGTTGGGACTAGCGGGAGGGCCGGGGAGACCCAGTACTTC
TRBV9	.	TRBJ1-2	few	CASSVRTCYGYTF	TGTGCCAGCAGCGTAAGGACATGCTATGGCTACACCTTC
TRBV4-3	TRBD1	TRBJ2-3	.	CASRLAGTGDADTQYF	TGCGCCAGCAGACTCGCCGGGACAGGGGACGCAGATACGCAGTATTTT
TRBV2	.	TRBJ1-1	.	CASSSRLNTEAFF	TGTGCCAGCAGTTCGCGCCTGAACACTGAAGCTTTCTTT
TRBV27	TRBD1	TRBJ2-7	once	CASSFGTGGYEQYF	TGTGCCAGCAGTTTTGGGACAGGGGGCTACGAGCAGTACTTC
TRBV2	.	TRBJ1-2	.	CASSESQVTNYGYTF	TGTGCCAGCAGTGAGTCGCAGGTCACTAACTATGGCTACACCTTC
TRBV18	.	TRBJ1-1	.	CASSLAINTEAFF	TGTGCCAGCTCACTCGCGATAAACACTGAAGCTTTCTTT
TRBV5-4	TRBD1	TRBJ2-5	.	CASSLSRTGGLETQYF	TGTGCCAGCAGCTTGAGCAGGACAGGGGGTTTGGAGACCCAGTACTTC
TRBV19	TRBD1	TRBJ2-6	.	CASSPDGTASSGANVLTF	TGTGCCAGTAGTCCTGACGGGACAGCGAGCTCTGGGGCCAACGTCCTGACTTTC
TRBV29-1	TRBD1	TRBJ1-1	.	CSVQGQGNTEAFF	TGCAGCGTTCAGGGACAGGGGAACACTGAAGCTTTCTTT